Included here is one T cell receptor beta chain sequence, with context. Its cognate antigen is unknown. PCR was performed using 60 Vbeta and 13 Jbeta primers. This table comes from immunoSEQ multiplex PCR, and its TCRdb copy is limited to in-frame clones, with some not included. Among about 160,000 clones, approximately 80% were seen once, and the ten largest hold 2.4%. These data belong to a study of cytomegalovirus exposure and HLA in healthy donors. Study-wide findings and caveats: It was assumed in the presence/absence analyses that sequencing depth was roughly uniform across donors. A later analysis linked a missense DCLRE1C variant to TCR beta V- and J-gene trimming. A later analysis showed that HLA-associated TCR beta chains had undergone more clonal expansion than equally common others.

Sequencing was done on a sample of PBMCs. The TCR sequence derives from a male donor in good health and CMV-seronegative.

CDR3 sequence: CASSHTGGPAGYTF. The CDR3 coding sequence is TGTGCCAGCAGTCACACAGGGGGCCCGGCGGGCTACACCTTC. The chain couples TRBV6-5 to TRBJ1-2, with 9 bases identical to TRBD1. Trimming took 5 bases from V and 8 from J; bases not matched to a gene: 9. Germline loops: CDR1 MNHEY, CDR2 SVGAGI. The CDR3 consists of 14 residues.